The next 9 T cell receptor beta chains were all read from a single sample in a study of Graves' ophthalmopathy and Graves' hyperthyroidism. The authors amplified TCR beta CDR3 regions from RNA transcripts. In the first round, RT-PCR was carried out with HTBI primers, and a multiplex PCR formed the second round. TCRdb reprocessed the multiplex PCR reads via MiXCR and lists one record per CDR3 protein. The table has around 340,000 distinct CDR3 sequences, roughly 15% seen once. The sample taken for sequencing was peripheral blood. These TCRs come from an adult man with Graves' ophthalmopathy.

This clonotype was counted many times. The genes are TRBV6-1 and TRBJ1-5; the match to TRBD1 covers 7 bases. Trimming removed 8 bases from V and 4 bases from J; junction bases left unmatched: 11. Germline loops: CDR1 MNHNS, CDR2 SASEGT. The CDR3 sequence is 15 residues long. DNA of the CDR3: TGTGCCAGCCGCCCAAGCGGGACAGATAATCAGCCCCAGCATTTT. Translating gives CASRPSGTDNQPQHF.

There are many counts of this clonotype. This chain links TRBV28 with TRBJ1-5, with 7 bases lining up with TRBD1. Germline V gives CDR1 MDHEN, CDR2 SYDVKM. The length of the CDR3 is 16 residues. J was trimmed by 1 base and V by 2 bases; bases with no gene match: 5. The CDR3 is CASSLIQGPSNQPQHF. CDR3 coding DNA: TGTGCCAGCAGTTTAATACAGGGGCCGAGCAATCAGCCCCAGCATTTT.

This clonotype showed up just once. CDR3 nucleotides: TGTGCCAGCAGTGAAGCGCGCCAATTCTACGAGCAGTACTTC. Protein: CASSEARQFYEQYF. The rearrangement uses TRBV6-1 and TRBJ2-7; D gene unclear. Germline V gene lookup returns CDR1 MNHNS and CDR2 SASEGT. Trimming removed 0 bases from V and 3 bases from J, with 9 bases in between. The CDR3 runs to 14 residues.

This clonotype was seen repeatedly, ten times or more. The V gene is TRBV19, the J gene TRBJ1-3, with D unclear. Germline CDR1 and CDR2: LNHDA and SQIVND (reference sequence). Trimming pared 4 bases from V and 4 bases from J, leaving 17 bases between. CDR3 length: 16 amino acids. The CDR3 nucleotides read TGTGCCAGTAGTAGGGCGAGGGCCCTCTCCGGAAACACCATATATTTT. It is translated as CASSRARALSGNTIYF.

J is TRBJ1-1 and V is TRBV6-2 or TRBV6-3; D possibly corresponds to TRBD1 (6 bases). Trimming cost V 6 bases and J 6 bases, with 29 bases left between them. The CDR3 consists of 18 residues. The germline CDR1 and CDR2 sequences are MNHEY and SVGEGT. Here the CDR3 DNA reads TGTGCCAGCAGCAAACACAGACGGGGGGCGTGGGGGAGCGCTGAAGCTTTCTTT. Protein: CASSKHRRGAWGSAEAFF.

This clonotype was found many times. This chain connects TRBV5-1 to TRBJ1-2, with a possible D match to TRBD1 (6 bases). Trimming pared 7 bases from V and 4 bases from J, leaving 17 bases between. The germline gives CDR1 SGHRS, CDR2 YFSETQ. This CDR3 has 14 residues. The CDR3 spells CASAFQGSAYGYTF. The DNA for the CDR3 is TGCGCCAGCGCCTTCCAGGGGAGTGCCTATGGCTACACCTTC. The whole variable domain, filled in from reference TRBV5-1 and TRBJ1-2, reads KAGVTQTPRYLIKTRGQQVTLSCSPISGHRSVSWYQQTPGQGLQFLFEYFSETQRNKGNFPGRFSGRQFSNSRSEMNVSTLELGDSALYLCASAFQGSAYGYTFGSGTRLTVV.

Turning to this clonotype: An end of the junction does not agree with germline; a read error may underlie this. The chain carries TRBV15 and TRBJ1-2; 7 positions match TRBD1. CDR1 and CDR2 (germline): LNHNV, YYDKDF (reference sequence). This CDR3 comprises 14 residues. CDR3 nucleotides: TGTGCCACCGGCAGCCAGGGGGAGGGCGATGGCTACACCTTC. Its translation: CATGSQGEGDGYTF.

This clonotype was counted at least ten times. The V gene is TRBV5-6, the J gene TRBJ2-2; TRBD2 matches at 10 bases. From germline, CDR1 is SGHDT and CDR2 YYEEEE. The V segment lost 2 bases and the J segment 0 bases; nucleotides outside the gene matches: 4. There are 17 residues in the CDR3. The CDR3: CASSFYTSGANTGELFF. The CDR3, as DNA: TGTGCCAGCAGCTTTTATACTAGCGGGGCGAACACCGGGGAGCTGTTTTTT.

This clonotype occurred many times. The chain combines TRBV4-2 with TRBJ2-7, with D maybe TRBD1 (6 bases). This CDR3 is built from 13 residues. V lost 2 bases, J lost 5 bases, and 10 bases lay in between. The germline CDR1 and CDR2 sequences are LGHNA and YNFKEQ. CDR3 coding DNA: TGTGCCAGCAGCCAAAGCTACAGGGACGAGCAGTACTTC. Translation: CASSQSYRDEQYF.